The clone carrying this T cell receptor beta chain was counted a single time. Its matching antigen is unknown. This sample stems from a study of long-term antiretroviral therapy in people with HIV. About the study: The 2015 recommendation for immediate ART came about a decade after the earliest samples. Regarding the study as a whole: Spans of CDR3 length were tighter for HIV repertoires than for controls. Clonal populations expanded prior to ART predominated within the repertoire at all time points.

Sequencing relied on immunoSEQ assay v3.0, run at survey level. It was 40,000-50,000 T-cell genomes per sample that sequencing targeted. TCRdb's table, derived via immunoSEQ multiplex PCR, lists solely in-frame clones and lacks some. In the table there are about 24,000 clones, over 65% of which are singletons. The receptor was derived from a man aged 30-40 years with HIV. Specimen: unsorted PBMCs, collected 4.4 years after starting antiretroviral therapy.

The CDR3, as DNA: TGTGCCAGCAGCTTGTACTACACTGAAGCTTTCTTT. Translated: CASSLYYTEAFF. The V gene is TRBV5-6, the J gene TRBJ1-1; D is unclear. CDR3 length: 12 amino acids. Trimming left V 1 base short and J 3 bases short, with 4 bases between. Germline CDR1 and CDR2: SGHDT and YYEEEE.